A selection of T cell receptor beta chains follows, all from one sample in a study of cytomegalovirus exposure and HLA in healthy donors. The repertoire was sequenced with immunoSEQ multiplex PCR; TCRdb's copy has only in-frame clones and lacks some. The sample has approximately 170,000 clones; roughly 70% are singletons. Sequenced input: PBMCs. The receptors shown here come from a girl aged 10 to 17 in good health and CMV-seronegative. The CDR3 runs from the conserved cysteine through the conserved F or W. Fields, in order: D gene, clone size, J gene, V gene, CDR3 protein, CDR3 DNA. A D gene is named only where the DNA matches it firmly. A clone size is listed for some rows: how often the clone was seen (once, few, many), or a class if it is expanded.

d_call: -; clone_size: -; j_call: TRBJ2-1; v_call: TRBV6-5; cdr3_aa: CASRTAGTRSLF; cdr3_nt: TGTGCCAGCAGAACAGCCGGGACTCGTTCCCTCTTC
d_call: TRBD1; clone_size: -; j_call: TRBJ2-7; v_call: TRBV2; cdr3_aa: CASSNDRVFEQYF; cdr3_nt: TGTGCCAGCAGTAACGACAGGGTTTTCGAGCAGTACTTC
d_call: -; clone_size: -; j_call: TRBJ2-5; v_call: TRBV9; cdr3_aa: CASSVGATGAGETQYF; cdr3_nt: TGTGCCAGCAGCGTAGGTGCTACAGGTGCGGGGGAGACCCAGTACTTC
d_call: -; clone_size: -; j_call: TRBJ2-1; v_call: TRBV5-1; cdr3_aa: CASSLVGGRRYNEQFF; cdr3_nt: TGCGCCAGCAGCTTGGTCGGGGGAAGGCGATACAATGAGCAGTTCTTC
d_call: -; clone_size: -; j_call: TRBJ1-1; v_call: TRBV19; cdr3_aa: CASLSARGMGTEAFF; cdr3_nt: TGTGCCAGTTTGTCCGCCCGGGGAATGGGCACTGAAGCTTTCTTT
d_call: -; clone_size: -; j_call: TRBJ1-5; v_call: TRBV10-3; cdr3_aa: CAIRGSSRNQPQHF; cdr3_nt: TGTGCCATCAGAGGGAGCAGTCGGAATCAGCCCCAGCATTTT
d_call: -; clone_size: -; j_call: TRBJ1-1; v_call: TRBV6-1; cdr3_aa: CASRGENTEAFF; cdr3_nt: TGTGCCAGCAGAGGGGAGAACACTGAAGCTTTCTTT
d_call: -; clone_size: -; j_call: TRBJ2-1; v_call: TRBV20-1; cdr3_aa: CSAGGRNEQFF; cdr3_nt: TGCAGTGCCGGGGGACGCAATGAGCAGTTCTTC
d_call: TRBD1; clone_size: -; j_call: TRBJ1-6; v_call: TRBV15; cdr3_aa: CATSKDRGLSPLHF; cdr3_nt: TGTGCCACCAGCAAAGACAGGGGGCTATCACCCCTCCACTTT
d_call: TRBD1; clone_size: -; j_call: TRBJ2-7; v_call: TRBV7-8; cdr3_aa: CASSGGTDEQYF; cdr3_nt: TGTGCCAGCAGCGGTGGGACAGACGAGCAGTACTTC
d_call: -; clone_size: -; j_call: TRBJ2-5; v_call: TRBV5-1; cdr3_aa: CASSLGGGEETQYF; cdr3_nt: TGCGCCAGCAGCTTGGGAGGGGGGGAAGAGACCCAGTACTTC
d_call: TRBD1; clone_size: -; j_call: TRBJ1-5; v_call: TRBV5-8; cdr3_aa: CASSSGQGNQPQHF; cdr3_nt: TGTGCCAGCAGCTCCGGACAGGGGAATCAGCCCCAGCATTTT
d_call: TRBD1; clone_size: -; j_call: TRBJ1-6; v_call: TRBV7-3; cdr3_aa: CASSLTPGTGDSPLHF; cdr3_nt: TGTGCCAGCAGCTTAACCCCCGGGACAGGGGATTCACCCCTCCACTTT
d_call: -; clone_size: -; j_call: TRBJ1-1; v_call: TRBV13; cdr3_aa: CASSLLTASNTEAFF; cdr3_nt: TGTGCCAGCAGCCTTCTGACAGCGAGCAACACTGAAGCTTTCTTT
d_call: TRBD2; clone_size: -; j_call: TRBJ2-7; v_call: TRBV13; cdr3_aa: CASSSGGTYEQYF; cdr3_nt: TGTGCCAGCAGTAGCGGGGGTACCTACGAGCAGTACTTC
d_call: -; clone_size: -; j_call: TRBJ1-1; v_call: TRBV4-1; cdr3_aa: CASSQIMGPWAEAFF; cdr3_nt: TGCGCCAGCAGCCAAATCATGGGCCCTTGGGCTGAAGCTTTCTTT
d_call: -; clone_size: -; j_call: TRBJ2-3; v_call: TRBV25-1; cdr3_aa: CASSQPSKGGPYTQYF; cdr3_nt: TGTGCCAGCAGTCAACCCTCGAAGGGGGGGCCCTATACGCAGTATTTT
d_call: TRBD1; clone_size: few; j_call: TRBJ1-3; v_call: TRBV5-4; cdr3_aa: CASSSDPGQGPGNTIYF; cdr3_nt: TGTGCCAGCAGCTCGGATCCCGGACAGGGACCTGGAAACACCATATATTTT
d_call: -; clone_size: -; j_call: TRBJ1-2; v_call: TRBV15; cdr3_aa: CATSRNPQVRFGYTF; cdr3_nt: TGTGCCACCAGCAGAAACCCCCAAGTGCGCTTCGGCTACACCTTC
d_call: -; clone_size: -; j_call: TRBJ2-2; v_call: TRBV5-1; cdr3_aa: CASSSRLGLGELFF; cdr3_nt: TGCGCCAGCAGCAGCAGACTGGGTCTGGGGGAGCTGTTTTTT
d_call: -; clone_size: -; j_call: TRBJ1-3; v_call: TRBV5-8; cdr3_aa: CASTSRVAGNTIYF; cdr3_nt: TGTGCCAGCACCTCCAGGGTTGCAGGAAACACCATATATTTT
d_call: -; clone_size: -; j_call: TRBJ1-5; v_call: TRBV19; cdr3_aa: CASSPGLYSNQPQHF; cdr3_nt: TGTGCCAGTAGCCCCGGGTTGTATAGCAATCAGCCCCAGCATTTT
d_call: -; clone_size: -; j_call: TRBJ2-1; v_call: TRBV6-1; cdr3_aa: CASKYSSYNEQFF; cdr3_nt: TGTGCCAGCAAGTACAGCTCCTACAATGAGCAGTTCTTC
d_call: TRBD2; clone_size: -; j_call: TRBJ2-2; v_call: TRBV15; cdr3_aa: CATSPRGGTSGELFF; cdr3_nt: TGTGCCACCAGCCCACGGGGGGGGACCTCCGGGGAGCTGTTTTTT
d_call: -; clone_size: -; j_call: TRBJ1-2; v_call: TRBV7-9; cdr3_aa: CASSPTDSANYGYTF; cdr3_nt: TGTGCCAGCAGCCCCACGGACAGCGCTAACTATGGCTACACCTTC
d_call: -; clone_size: once; j_call: TRBJ2-6; v_call: TRBV27; cdr3_aa: CASSFGQSKTLNVLTF; cdr3_nt: TGTGCCAGCAGTTTCGGACAGTCAAAAACTCTCAACGTCCTGACTTTC
d_call: -; clone_size: -; j_call: TRBJ2-5; v_call: TRBV7-2; cdr3_aa: CASSLGGQETQYF; cdr3_nt: TGTGCCAGCAGCTTGGGGGGACAAGAGACCCAGTACTTC
d_call: -; clone_size: -; j_call: TRBJ1-5; v_call: TRBV7-2; cdr3_aa: CASSPRGQREDQPQHF; cdr3_nt: TGTGCCAGCAGCCCCCGAGGGCAGCGAGAGGATCAGCCCCAGCATTTT
d_call: -; clone_size: -; j_call: TRBJ2-4; v_call: TRBV27; cdr3_aa: CASSPTSTKNIQYF; cdr3_nt: TGTGCCAGCAGTCCGACATCGACCAAAAACATTCAGTACTTC
d_call: TRBD2; clone_size: once; j_call: TRBJ2-7; v_call: TRBV7-3; cdr3_aa: CASSLGAGGLYEQYF; cdr3_nt: TGTGCCAGCAGCTTAGGGGCGGGGGGACTCTACGAGCAGTACTTC
d_call: -; clone_size: -; j_call: TRBJ1-6; v_call: TRBV11-2; cdr3_aa: CASSLDGAWSPLHF; cdr3_nt: TGTGCCAGCAGCTTAGATGGGGCGTGGTCACCCCTCCACTTT
d_call: -; clone_size: -; j_call: TRBJ1-2; v_call: TRBV5-1; cdr3_aa: CASSVEQAYYGYTF; cdr3_nt: TGCGCCAGCAGCGTGGAACAGGCTTACTATGGCTACACCTTC
d_call: TRBD1; clone_size: few; j_call: TRBJ1-6; v_call: TRBV27; cdr3_aa: CASNAGGERYNSPLHF; cdr3_nt: TGTGCCAGCAATGCAGGGGGCGAGAGATATAATTCACCCCTCCACTTT
d_call: -; clone_size: -; j_call: TRBJ1-3; v_call: TRBV19; cdr3_aa: CASTTGGYSGNTIYF; cdr3_nt: TGTGCCAGTACCACGGGTGGGTACTCTGGAAACACCATATATTTT
d_call: TRBD1; clone_size: -; j_call: TRBJ2-2; v_call: TRBV12-5; cdr3_aa: CASGTGLVTGELFF; cdr3_nt: TGTGCTAGTGGGACAGGGTTAGTAACCGGGGAGCTGTTTTTT
d_call: TRBD1; clone_size: -; j_call: TRBJ2-7; v_call: TRBV29-1; cdr3_aa: CSVDMTGGYEQYF; cdr3_nt: TGCAGCGTTGATATGACAGGGGGCTACGAGCAGTACTTC
d_call: -; clone_size: -; j_call: TRBJ1-1; v_call: TRBV2; cdr3_aa: CASSDPITTEAFF; cdr3_nt: TGTGCCAGCAGTGACCCTATTACGACTGAAGCTTTCTTT
d_call: TRBD1; clone_size: -; j_call: TRBJ2-7; v_call: TRBV19; cdr3_aa: CASRAQGTEQYF; cdr3_nt: TGTGCCAGTAGGGCACAGGGGACCGAGCAGTACTTC
d_call: TRBD2; clone_size: -; j_call: TRBJ2-1; v_call: TRBV30; cdr3_aa: CAWSLRGGTDEQFF; cdr3_nt: TGTGCCTGGAGCCTACGCGGGGGAACCGATGAGCAGTTCTTC
d_call: TRBD2; clone_size: -; j_call: TRBJ2-1; v_call: TRBV7-2; cdr3_aa: CASSLTSGANEQFF; cdr3_nt: TGTGCCAGCAGCCTGACTAGCGGGGCAAATGAGCAGTTCTTC
d_call: -; clone_size: -; j_call: TRBJ1-1; v_call: TRBV5-1; cdr3_aa: CASSSRPGEAFF; cdr3_nt: TGCGCCAGCAGCTCCCGACCGGGAGAGGCTTTCTTT
d_call: TRBD1; clone_size: few; j_call: TRBJ1-5; v_call: TRBV6-1; cdr3_aa: CASSETWDSNQPQHF; cdr3_nt: TGTGCCAGCAGTGAAACATGGGACAGTAATCAGCCCCAGCATTTT
d_call: -; clone_size: -; j_call: TRBJ2-1; v_call: TRBV19; cdr3_aa: CASRPPPGSSYNEQFF; cdr3_nt: TGTGCCAGTAGGCCGCCCCCGGGGAGCTCCTACAATGAGCAGTTCTTC
d_call: -; clone_size: -; j_call: TRBJ1-5; v_call: TRBV4-1; cdr3_aa: CASSQESGQRNQPQHF; cdr3_nt: TGCGCCAGCAGCCAAGAGAGTGGACAGAGAAATCAGCCCCAGCATTTT
d_call: -; clone_size: once; j_call: TRBJ1-2; v_call: TRBV21-1; cdr3_aa: CASSSGQGCGYTF; cdr3_nt: TGTGCCAGCAGCTCAGGACAGGGCTGTGGCTACACCTTC
d_call: -; clone_size: -; j_call: TRBJ2-3; v_call: TRBV19; cdr3_aa: CASRPLVTSTDTQYF; cdr3_nt: TGTGCCAGTAGGCCATTGGTAACTTCCACAGATACGCAGTATTTT
d_call: -; clone_size: -; j_call: TRBJ1-2; v_call: TRBV29-1; cdr3_aa: CSVVVAAYGYTF; cdr3_nt: TGCAGCGTTGTCGTTGCGGCCTATGGCTACACCTTC
d_call: TRBD2; clone_size: -; j_call: TRBJ2-2; v_call: TRBV29-1; cdr3_aa: CSVDRGGSGELFF; cdr3_nt: TGCAGCGTTGATCGGGGAGGGTCCGGGGAGCTGTTTTTT